This T cell receptor beta chain is drawn from a study of post-analysis software for immune sequencing data. Study-wide results and limits: Clustering by F measure revealed strong co-clustering among samples prepared together in one batch. Included in a set of five TRBV segments more frequent in patients than controls were TRBV5-6, TRBV5-1 and TRBV20-1. Patients with multiple sclerosis recorded significantly lower normalized Chao1 diversity than controls, the study found.

This clonotype was detected many times. No antigen is known for it. CDR3 size: 14 residues. Germline V gives CDR1 SQVTM, CDR2 ANQGSEA. V was pared by 8 bases and J by 7 bases, with 21 bases between. The TCR beta cDNA libraries carried unique molecular identifiers. Yield was roughly 0.5 million cDNA molecules from approximately 0.95 to 9.8 million T cells. TCRdb independently ran MiXCR on the PCR reads; one entry per CDR3 protein. The sample holds about 760,000 distinct CDR3 sequences, 25% to 30% seen once. The chain carries TRBV29-1 and TRBJ2-1, with D possibly TRBD2 on 5 matching bases. The clonotype originates from a girl aged 5-17 years with multiple sclerosis. Sequencing was done on a sample of blood. CDR3 loop: CSSQTLRGSNEQFF. Written as DNA, the CDR3 is TGCAGCTCCCAGACCCTAAGAGGGTCAAATGAGCAGTTCTTC.